The next 29 T cell receptor beta chains were all read from a single sample in a study of blood T cell repertoires in COVID-19. Profiling relied on immunoSEQ multiplex PCR, and the TCRdb table lists in-frame clones only, not all of them. The sample contains 100,000 to 140,000 clones, around nine tenths of which appear only once. Material: peripheral blood. Receptors were obtained from a woman aged 25 to 45 with acute or convalescent COVID-19.

The genes are TRBV19 and TRBJ1-3, with 8 bases matching TRBD1. The V gene end was trimmed by 3 bases and the J gene end by 3 bases; junction bases not matched to a gene: 13. The CDR3 has 18 residues. CDR1 LNHDA and CDR2 SQIVND come from the germline V gene (reference sequence). CDR3 sequence: CASSILGTGGMDGNTIYF. CDR3 coding DNA: TGTGCCAGTAGTATTCTTGGAACAGGGGGAATGGATGGAAACACCATATATTTT.

The chain joins TRBV28 to TRBJ1-2; the D is unclear. Germline V gene data show CDR1 as MDHEN and CDR2 as SYDVKM. The CDR3 runs 12 residues. Trimming stripped 6 bases from V and 4 bases from J, with 9 bases between. DNA for the CDR3: TGTGCCAGCAGGGGTGGCGGCTATGGCTACACCTTC. Translating it yields CASRGGGYGYTF.

This sequence joins TRBV7-2 and TRBJ1-2, with 9 positions matching TRBD1. Losses at the gene ends were 5 bases for V and 8 bases for J; bases not matched to a gene: 6. The CDR3 is made up of 13 amino acids. Germline V gives CDR1 SGHTA, CDR2 FQGNSA. CDR3 nucleotides: TGTGCCAGCAGCGGGGACAGGGTGTCCGGCTACACCTTC. Its protein product is CASSGDRVSGYTF.

The chain joins TRBV30 to TRBJ1-6, with D maybe TRBD1 (6 bases). CDR1 and CDR2 from the germline V gene are GTSNPN and SVGIG (reference sequence). The CDR3 spans 15 residues. Trimming shortened V by 5 bases and J by 8 bases, and 19 bases separated the two germline ends. CDR3 loop: CAWDRDTLSDSPLHF. CDR3 DNA sequence: TGTGCCTGGGATCGGGACACTCTTTCGGATTCACCCCTCCACTTT.

V is TRBV19 and J is TRBJ1-1; no clear D. Germline V CDR1 and CDR2: LNHDA, SQIVND (reference sequence). The CDR3 has 15 amino acids. Trimming cost V 6 bases and J 0 bases, with 14 bases left between them. Written as DNA, the CDR3 is TGTGCCAGTAGAGATAGAAGTAGCATGAACACTGAAGCTTTCTTT. This encodes CASRDRSSMNTEAFF.

This chain connects TRBV4-1 to TRBJ2-1; 10 nucleotides match TRBD2. Trimming took 2 bases from V and 15 from J; bases not matched to a gene: 7. The CDR3 sequence is 13 residues long. The germline gives CDR1 MGHRA, CDR2 YSYEKL. The CDR3 sequence: CASSQREREGRFF. The CDR3 DNA reads as TGCGCCAGCAGCCAACGTGAGCGGGAGGGCCGGTTCTTC.

A word on this clone: One junction end does not reproduce the germline sequence, and a read error may be involved. The chain recombines TRBV6-4 with TRBJ1-2; no reliable D call. CDR3 size: 14 residues. Per germline, CDR1 MRHNA and CDR2 SNTAGT. For the CDR3, the DNA is TGTGCCAGCAGTTCCGGAGAAAGTGCCTATGACTACACCTTC. Protein: CASSSGESAYDYTF.

As to this clone: A junction boundary mismatches the germline segment, possibly from a read error. This chain uses TRBV27 with TRBJ2-7, with 10 bases matching TRBD1. This CDR3 spans 15 amino acids. The germline V gene encodes CDR1 MNHEY and CDR2 SMNVEV (reference sequence). The CDR3: CASSLSGQGTYEQYF. The CDR3 nucleotides are TGTGCCAGCAGTCTATCGGGACAGGGGACCTACGAGCAGTACTTC.

This clone appeared a single time. The chain is built from TRBV4-1 and TRBJ1-1; the D is unclear. The CDR3 runs 14 residues. The germline V gene encodes CDR1 MGHRA and CDR2 YSYEKL. Trimming shortened V by 4 bases and J by 4 bases, and 13 bases separated the two germline ends. CDR3 in amino acids: CASSLSAGGTEAFF. The CDR3 DNA reads as TGCGCCAGCAGCCTCTCCGCGGGTGGCACTGAAGCTTTCTTT.

The chain recombines TRBV6-6 with TRBJ1-1, with 11 bases fitting TRBD1. CDR1 is MNHNY and CDR2 is SVGAGI in the germline V gene (reference sequence). The CDR3 length is 16 residues. V lost 4 bases and J lost 1; bases outside the gene matches: 5. CDR3 nucleotide sequence: TGTGCCAGCAGTTTCGGACAGGGGGCAGGGAACACTGAAGCTTTCTTT. It yields the protein CASSFGQGAGNTEAFF.

The chain employs TRBV7-9 and TRBJ2-2, with 9 bases identical to TRBD2. V shed 2 bases, J shed 5 bases, and the junction held 9 bases outside the gene matches. The CDR3 loop spans 17 amino acids. Germline V gene lookup returns CDR1 SEHNR and CDR2 FQNEAQ (reference sequence). Written as DNA, the CDR3 is TGTGCCAGCAGCTTAAACGGTCGCGGGGGGGAGACCGGGGAGCTGTTTTTT. Translation: CASSLNGRGGETGELFF.

This chain uses TRBV5-1 with TRBJ2-7; TRBD2 is a possible D gene (6 bases). CDR1 is SGHRS and CDR2 is YFSETQ in the germline V gene. This CDR3 is 14 amino acids long. V dropped 7 bases and J dropped 2 bases, with 16 bases sitting between them. DNA of the CDR3: TGCGCCAGCGGTTCCGGGACGGGGGCCTACGAGCAGTACTTC. Translating gives CASGSGTGAYEQYF.

The V call is TRBV27, the J call TRBJ2-1; D is perhaps TRBD2 (5 bases). Trimming shortened V by 0 bases and J by 9 bases, and 6 bases separated the two germline ends. Germline V gene data show CDR1 as MNHEY and CDR2 as SMNVEV (reference sequence). This CDR3 has 12 residues. CDR3 amino acids: CASSLSAGEQFF. The CDR3 DNA reads TGTGCCAGCAGTTTATCCGCGGGTGAGCAGTTCTTC.

The CDR3 DNA is TGTGCCAGCAGTTTAGGTTCAGGGGGAATGGGTGGCTACACCTTC. It is translated as CASSLGSGGMGGYTF. The chain couples TRBV28 to TRBJ1-2; 7 positions agree with TRBD1. Germline V gene sequence: CDR1 MDHEN, CDR2 SYDVKM. The CDR3 consists of 15 residues. The ends lost 2 bases at V and 7 bases at J; junction bases unmatched: 10.

This sequence joins TRBV18 and TRBJ2-7; tentative D call: TRBD1 (6 bases). Between the trimmed V and J ends, which lost 1 base and 5 bases, there was a span of 12 bases. The CDR3 consists of 14 residues. Per the germline V gene, CDR1 is KGHSH and CDR2 is LQKENI. The CDR3 region is CASSPLQGPNEQYF. CDR3 DNA sequence: TGTGCCAGCTCACCACTGCAGGGGCCTAACGAGCAGTACTTC.

The chain carries TRBV3-1 (or the pseudogene TRBV3-2) and TRBJ1-2; TRBD1 aligns across 10 bases. V shed 3 bases and J 8 bases; nucleotides not matched to a gene: 6. The CDR3 is 14 residues long. The germline gives CDR1 LGHDT, CDR2 YNNKEL (reference sequence). DNA for the CDR3: TGTGCCAGCAGCCAGCGGGACAGGGGACTGGGCTACACCTTC. Its protein is CASSQRDRGLGYTF.

The rearrangement joins TRBV30 to TRBJ2-3, with TRBD1 matching over 9 bases. J lost 2 bases, V lost 0 bases, and 6 bases had no gene match. Germline values: CDR1 GTSNPN, CDR2 SVGIG (reference sequence). The CDR3 runs 16 residues. The CDR3 reads CAWSVPRTGDTDTQYF. CDR3 DNA: TGTGCCTGGAGTGTTCCCAGGACAGGGGACACAGATACGCAGTATTTT.

The chain recombines TRBV15 with TRBJ2-1, with TRBD2 as a possible D gene (5 bases). CDR1 is LNHNV, CDR2 YYDKDF, per germline (reference sequence). Trimming stripped 11 bases from V and 0 bases from J, with 14 bases between. This CDR3 contains 14 residues. The CDR3 loop reads CAPESGSSYNEQFF. CDR3 in DNA: TGTGCCCCCGAAAGCGGCAGCTCCTACAATGAGCAGTTCTTC.

This rearrangement joins TRBV10-1 to TRBJ2-3; 9 bases align to TRBD2. The CDR3 is 16 amino acids. The V and J ends lost 4 bases and 6 bases, in that order; junction bases with no gene match: 11. The germline V gene encodes CDR1 WNHNN and CDR2 SYGVQD (reference sequence). The CDR3 nucleotides are TGCGCCAGCAGTGGAACCGGGACTAGCCTTTGGGATACGCAGTATTTT. This codes for CASSGTGTSLWDTQYF.

CDR3 sequence reads: CATSRASGKWMNTEAFF. The CDR3 coding sequence is TGTGCCACCAGCAGAGCCAGCGGGAAATGGATGAACACTGAAGCTTTCTTT. This rearrangement joins TRBV15 to TRBJ1-1; D is ambiguous. The CDR3 extends over 17 amino acids. Germline V gene lookup returns CDR1 LNHNV and CDR2 YYDKDF (reference sequence). V shed 1 base and J shed 0 bases, with 15 bases lying between them.

This rearrangement joins TRBV2 to TRBJ1-5; a weak D match, TRBD1 (5 bases). V was cut by 2 bases and J by 5 bases, with 7 bases left in between. This CDR3 comprises 13 residues. Germline CDR1 SNHLY, CDR2 FYNNEI. The CDR3 protein is CASSEWGDQPQHF. The CDR3, as DNA: TGTGCCAGCAGTGAATGGGGGGATCAGCCCCAGCATTTT.

The chain recombines TRBV4-3 with TRBJ1-2; D remains ambiguous. This CDR3 is 15 amino acids long. Germline values: CDR1 LGHNA, CDR2 YSLEER. V was trimmed by 0 bases and J by 3 bases, leaving 11 bases between them. The CDR3 nucleotides are TGCGCCAGCAGCCAAGAGGGAGCGACGGACTATGGCTACACCTTC. Encoded protein: CASSQEGATDYGYTF.

The V gene is TRBV3-1 (or the pseudogene TRBV3-2), the J gene TRBJ1-6; tentative D call: TRBD1 (5 bases). The V end was cut by 0 bases, the J end by 7 bases, with 7 bases between. Germline assignment: CDR1 LGHDT and CDR2 YNNKEL (reference sequence). The CDR3 contains 14 residues. The CDR3 DNA reads TGTGCCAGCAGCCAAGATCGGGGGAATTCACCCCTCCACTTT. It codes for CASSQDRGNSPLHF.

This rearrangement joins TRBV29-1 to TRBJ1-2; TRBD1 matches at 8 bases. From germline, CDR1 is SQVTM and CDR2 ANQGSEA. The length of the CDR3 is 14 residues. J gave up 0 bases and V 4 bases, and 4 bases lay outside the gene matches. CDR3 DNA sequence: TGCAGCGTTGGCGAGACAGGGGCTAACTATGGCTACACCTTC. It specifies CSVGETGANYGYTF.

In its sample, this clone was seen once. The rearrangement uses TRBV27 and TRBJ1-4; D gene ambiguous. Germline assignment: CDR1 MNHEY and CDR2 SMNVEV (reference sequence). This CDR3 is built from 15 residues. Trimming removed 5 bases at V and 0 bases at J, with 10 bases between. The CDR3, as DNA: TGTGCCAGCAGTCCACAATATGCAACTAATGAAAAACTGTTTTTT. This sequence encodes CASSPQYATNEKLFF. The complete variable domain, with remaining parts taken from reference TRBV27 and TRBJ1-4, reads EAQVTQNPRYLITVTGKKLTVTCSQNMNHEYMSWYRQDPGLGLRQIYYSMNVEVTDKGDVPEGYKVSRKEKRNFPLILESPSPNQTSLYFCASSPQYATNEKLFFGSGTQLSVL.

The CDR3 DNA is TGCGCCAGCAGCTTTGAGGGTAATGGTGGCTACACCTTC. It specifies CASSFEGNGGYTF. This chain connects TRBV5-1 to TRBJ1-2; D is undetermined. V lost 2 bases and J 7 bases, leaving 12 bases between the germline ends. CDR1 is SGHRS and CDR2 is YFSETQ in the germline V gene. The CDR3 runs 13 residues.

The chain carries TRBV7-2 and TRBJ2-7; TRBD2 might be the D (5 bases). Germline V lookup: CDR1 SGHTA, CDR2 FQGNSA. V was pared by 4 bases and J by 9 bases, with 13 bases between. The CDR3 consists of 12 residues. CDR3 nucleotides: TGTGCCAGCAGCTCGGTCCGGAGCGGGCAGTACTTC. Protein: CASSSVRSGQYF.

The chain couples TRBV19 to TRBJ2-7; 12 positions match TRBD1. V was clipped by 4 bases and J by 4 bases; unmatched bases: 8. CDR1 is LNHDA and CDR2 is SQIVND in the germline V gene (reference sequence). This CDR3 spans 16 amino acids. This CDR3 is CASSSPGQGARYEQYF. The DNA for the CDR3 is TGTGCCAGTAGTAGTCCGGGACAGGGGGCTCGGTACGAGCAGTACTTC.

The chain employs TRBV27 and TRBJ1-1; a possible D gene is TRBD1 (6 bases). Per germline, CDR1 MNHEY and CDR2 SMNVEV (reference sequence). The CDR3 totals 17 residues. V shed 5 bases and J shed 4 bases, with 23 bases lying between them. CDR3 nucleotides: TGTGCCAGCAGTACCCTCACCAGGGGCGTAGACGGCACTGAAGCTTTCTTT. Translating gives CASSTLTRGVDGTEAFF.